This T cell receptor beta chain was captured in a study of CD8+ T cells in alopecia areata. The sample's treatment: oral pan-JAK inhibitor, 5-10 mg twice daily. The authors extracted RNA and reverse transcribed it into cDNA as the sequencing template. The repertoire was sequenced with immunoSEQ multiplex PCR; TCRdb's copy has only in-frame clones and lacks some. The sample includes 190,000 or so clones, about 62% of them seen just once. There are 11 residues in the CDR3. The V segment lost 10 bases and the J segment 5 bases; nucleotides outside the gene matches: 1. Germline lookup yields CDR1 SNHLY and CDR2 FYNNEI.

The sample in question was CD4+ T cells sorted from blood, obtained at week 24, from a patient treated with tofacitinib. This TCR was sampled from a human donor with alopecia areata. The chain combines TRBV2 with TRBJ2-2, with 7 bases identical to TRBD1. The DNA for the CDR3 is TGTGCCACCAGGGGGACCGGGGAGCTGTTTTTT. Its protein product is CATRGTGELFF.